The 8 T cell receptor beta chains listed next were all sequenced from one sample in a study of blood T cells in healthy people across ages. Primers used in a second PCR of roughly 6 to 11 cycles were a sample-barcoded 5' primer and a J-beta primer mix. TCRdb ran MiXCR on the 5' RACE reads and lists one entry per CDR3 protein. The repertoire has more than 800,000 distinct CDR3 sequences, around 43% of them found once; the top ten carry about 20%. The material sequenced was blood. The receptors were sampled from a woman in her sixties in good health.

The chain is built from TRBV10-3 and TRBJ2-4; maybe TRBD1 (7 bases). The germline V and J ends were trimmed by 6 bases and 13 bases, with 25 bases remaining between them. The germline gives CDR1 ENHRY, CDR2 SYGVKD. The CDR3 totals 15 residues. The CDR3 DNA reads TGTGCCATCAGGCCGACCACAGGGGCCGGGGGTGAGCAGTACTTC. It specifies CAIRPTTGAGGEQYF.

CDR3 bases: TGTGCCAGCAGTTACGCCCGAGAGACCCAGTACTTC. It codes for CASSYARETQYF. This chain connects TRBV6-6 to TRBJ2-5; D remains unclear. Germline V gene sequence: CDR1 MNHNY, CDR2 SVGAGI (reference sequence). CDR3 size: 12 residues. V lost 2 bases and J 4 bases, leaving 5 bases between the germline ends.

V gene TRBV11-2 combines with J gene TRBJ2-1; D is ambiguous. The CDR3 contains 16 residues. Germline CDR1 reads SGHAT; CDR2 reads FQNNGV. Trimming removed 1 base from V and 0 bases from J, with 10 bases in between. The CDR3 loop reads CASSLGAGHSYNEQFF. DNA of the CDR3: TGTGCCAGCAGCTTAGGGGCCGGTCACTCCTACAATGAGCAGTTCTTC.

As to this clonotype: A much bigger clone sits one base away, suggesting this may be a read error. The chain combines TRBV6-5 with TRBJ1-1, with D possibly being TRBD1 (6 bases). V lost 10 bases, J lost 3 bases, and 9 bases lay in between. CDR3 length: 11 residues. Germline loops: CDR1 MNHEY, CDR2 SVGAGI. Here the CDR3 reads CATKGDTEAFF. The CDR3 region has the DNA TGTGCCACCAAGGGGGACACTGAAGCTTTCTTT.

J is TRBJ2-1 and V is TRBV11-2; 7 nucleotides match TRBD2. CDR1 is SGHAT and CDR2 is FQNNGV in the germline V gene. J lost 3 bases, V lost 1 base, and 15 bases had no gene match. The CDR3 length is 19 residues. CDR3 DNA sequence: TGTGCCAGCAGCTTAGTGGGGGGTGGCGCGGGAGCGATCTACAATGAGCAGTTCTTC. Amino acids: CASSLVGGGAGAIYNEQFF.

This clonotype was found a few times. V usage is TRBV6-2 or TRBV6-3 and J usage is TRBJ2-5, with a weak D call TRBD2 (6 bases). CDR3 length equals 15 residues. The germline CDR1 and CDR2 sequences are MNHEY and SVGEGT. The V end was cut by 8 bases, the J end by 4 bases, with 20 bases between. Here the CDR3 DNA reads TGTGCCAGCCTATACGGGGCGGGGAGCGGAGAGACCCAGTACTTC. As protein: CASLYGAGSGETQYF.

This chain links TRBV7-9 with TRBJ1-1; TRBD1 aligns across 7 bases. This CDR3 has 15 residues. Germline V lookup: CDR1 SEHNR, CDR2 FQNEAQ (reference sequence). Trimming at V came to 5 bases and at J to 1 base, leaving 7 bases not matched to a gene. CDR3 residues: CASSRAGGSNTEAFF. The CDR3 bases are TGTGCCAGCAGCCGCGCAGGGGGGTCGAACACTGAAGCTTTCTTT.

This clonotype was counted between two and nine times. The chain recombines TRBV11-1 with TRBJ2-5; D may be TRBD1 or TRBD2 (6 bases each). The CDR3 contains 13 residues. V was pared by 5 bases and J by 4 bases, with 11 bases between. Per germline, CDR1 SGHAT and CDR2 FQDESV (reference sequence). CDR3 in amino acids: CASSRGERETQYF. The CDR3 nucleotides read TGTGCCAGCAGCAGGGGGGAGAGAGAGACCCAGTACTTC. The full variable domain, in which reference TRBV11-1 and TRBJ2-5 provide the parts outside the CDR3, is EAEVAQSPRYKITEKSQAVAFWCDPISGHATLYWYRQILGQGPELLVQFQDESVVDDSQLPKDRFSAERLKGVDSTLKIQPAELGDSAMYLCASSRGERETQYFGPGTRLLVL.